These 13 T cell receptor beta chains came from one sample sequenced in a study of T cell responses to AZD1222 COVID-19 vaccine. Sequencing used immunoSEQ multiplex PCR; TCRdb keeps in-frame clones, though not all of them. The sample has roughly 60,000 clones; roughly 80% are singletons. Source: peripheral blood, taken 28 days after the second AZD1222 dose. These receptors all come from an adult who received the AZD1222 COVID-19 vaccine.

J is TRBJ2-1 and V is TRBV4-3, with 9 positions matching TRBD2. This CDR3 contains 16 residues. J gave up 9 bases and V 0 bases, and 9 bases lay outside the gene matches. Germline V gene sequence: CDR1 LGHNA, CDR2 YSLEER. CDR3 protein: CASSQDWPSGVGEQFF. For the CDR3, the DNA is TGCGCCAGCAGCCAAGATTGGCCTAGCGGGGTGGGTGAGCAGTTCTTC.

CDR3 loop: CASSLEVAYEQYF. The CDR3 DNA is TGTGCCAGCAGCCTAGAGGTGGCTTACGAGCAGTACTTC. The V gene is TRBV7-8, the J gene TRBJ2-7; D is uncertain. The CDR3 is 13 amino acids. Trimming stripped 5 bases from V and 4 bases from J, with 12 bases between. The germline gives CDR1 SGHVS, CDR2 FQNEAQ.

The chain uses TRBV5-1 and TRBJ2-2; 9 positions match TRBD1. The CDR3 is made up of 14 amino acids. The trim removed 4 bases at V and 7 bases at J, leaving 5 bases unmatched. In germline, CDR1 is SGHRS, CDR2 YFSETQ. CDR3 protein: CASSLGQGIGELFF. The CDR3 bases are TGCGCCAGCAGCCTGGGACAGGGTATCGGGGAGCTGTTTTTT.

This chain uses TRBV5-1 with TRBJ2-6; D ambiguous. V gave up 5 bases and J gave up 0 bases, with 12 bases separating them. This CDR3 region has 16 residues. Germline CDR1 and CDR2: SGHRS and YFSETQ. In DNA, the CDR3 is TGCGCCAGCAGTACCGGACGGAACTCTGGGGCCAACGTCCTGACTTTC. It yields the protein CASSTGRNSGANVLTF. The full variable domain, its missing parts supplied by reference TRBV5-1 and TRBJ2-6, is KAGVTQTPRYLIKTRGQQVTLSCSPISGHRSVSWYQQTPGQGLQFLFEYFSETQRNKGNFPGRFSGRQFSNSRSEMNVSTLELGDSALYLCASSTGRNSGANVLTFGAGSRLTVL.

The chain joins TRBV4-3 to TRBJ2-7, with D perhaps TRBD1 or TRBD2 (6 bases each). This CDR3 region has 16 residues. V dropped 4 bases and J dropped 2 bases, with 18 bases sitting between them. CDR1 is LGHNA, CDR2 YSLEER, per germline. The CDR3 spells CASSLMSGAATYEQYF. The CDR3 nucleotides are TGCGCCAGCAGCCTGATGTCGGGGGCCGCCACCTACGAGCAGTACTTC.

V is TRBV2 and J is TRBJ1-2; possibly TRBD1 for D (6 bases). Germline CDR1 and CDR2: SNHLY and FYNNEI. The CDR3 is made up of 16 amino acids. The V gene lost 1 base and the J gene lost 4 bases, with 16 bases spanning the gap. The CDR3 bases are TGTGCCAGCAGTGAAGGGAGTACAAGGGGGAGCTATGGCTACACCTTC. Protein product: CASSEGSTRGSYGYTF.

V usage is TRBV11-3 and J usage is TRBJ2-4; 7 bases agree with TRBD1. The CDR3 consists of 14 residues. Looked up from germline, CDR1 is SGHNT and CDR2 is YENEEA. Unmatched junction bases numbered 3, after V lost 3 bases and J lost 4 bases. The CDR3 nucleotides are TGTGCCAGCAGCTTTAGGGACAGTAAAAACATTCAGTACTTC. It translates to CASSFRDSKNIQYF.

The chain has TRBV5-1 and TRBJ2-3; TRBD1 or TRBD2 may be the D gene (5 bases each). The CDR3 has 13 amino acids. Germline V gene data show CDR1 as SGHRS and CDR2 as YFSETQ. V lost 1 base, J lost 5 bases, and 8 bases lay in between. CDR3 protein: CASSLMGEDTQYF. In DNA form, the CDR3 reads TGCGCCAGCAGCTTGATGGGGGAAGATACGCAGTATTTT.

The J gene is TRBJ2-1, the V gene TRBV11-2, with TRBD1 as a possible D gene (5 bases). Germline V CDR1 and CDR2: SGHAT, FQNNGV. This CDR3 spans 15 amino acids. V lost 6 bases to trimming and J lost 5 bases, with 17 bases between them. CDR3 sequence reads: CASREGWGLNNEQFF. In DNA, the CDR3 is TGTGCCAGCAGGGAAGGTTGGGGCCTAAACAATGAGCAGTTCTTC.

V is TRBV7-2 and J is TRBJ1-2; the D is unclear. Germline V CDR1 and CDR2: SGHTA, FQGNSA. Trimming took 2 bases from V and 6 from J, leaving 16 bases between them. This CDR3 is built from 15 residues. CDR3 region: CASSLFGPTSDGYTF. CDR3 sequence (DNA): TGTGCCAGCAGCTTATTCGGCCCGACCTCTGATGGCTACACCTTC.

The V and J genes are TRBV6-2 or TRBV6-3 and TRBJ2-7, with D possibly being TRBD1 (6 bases). Trimming removed 6 bases from V and 2 bases from J, with 11 bases in between. CDR1 MNHEY and CDR2 SVGEGT come from the germline V gene. The CDR3 is made up of 13 amino acids. The CDR3 here is CASSPGQPYEQYF. The CDR3 DNA reads as TGTGCCAGCAGCCCCGGACAGCCCTACGAGCAGTACTTC.

This clone was observed a handful of times. The chain has TRBV9 and TRBJ1-3; 9 positions match TRBD1. Germline-derived CDR1 and CDR2 are SGDLS and YYNGEE. With 3 bases clipped from V and 0 bases from J, the junction kept 7 bases outside the gene matches. CDR3 length: 17 residues. The CDR3 nucleotides read TGTGCCAGCAGCGCTAATACAGGGGGCTTCTCTGGAAACACCATATATTTT. Its translation is CASSANTGGFSGNTIYF.

The chain has TRBV5-6 and TRBJ2-1; D gene unclear. V was trimmed by 4 bases and J by 2 bases, leaving 10 bases between them. This CDR3 is 14 amino acids long. Germline-derived CDR1 and CDR2 are SGHDT and YYEEEE. The CDR3 reads CASSLAGTYNEQFF. The CDR3, as DNA: TGTGCCAGCAGCCTGGCTGGAACCTACAATGAGCAGTTCTTC.